Sequencing of this T cell receptor (beta chain) was carried out in a study of CD8+CD57+ T cells in acquired aplastic anemia. Study overall: Across the sorted CD4+ and CD8+ cells, DNA amounts averaged around 3.2 ug. Whole-study findings and limits: The CD8+ Simpson's diversity of patients and controls was not significantly different.

Trimming removed 4 bases from V and 5 bases from J, with 14 bases in between. This CDR3 region has 14 residues. Germline assignment: CDR1 SEHNR and CDR2 FQNEAQ (reference sequence). This clonotype was picked up a small number of times. Its specificity is unknown. The patients chosen for sequencing had shown expansion of CD8+CD57+ cells (detected by flow cytometry). At blood sampling, none of the patients had yet received therapy. TCR beta VDJ and CDR3 profiling used genomic DNA as template. TCRdb fed the reads into MiXCR, producing one record per CDR3 protein. Of 300,000 or so distinct CDR3 sequences in the sample, about 50% were seen once.

The sequence was collected from a human donor with aplastic anemia. The J gene is TRBJ2-5, the V gene TRBV7-9; perhaps TRBD2 as D (6 bases). Sequencing was done on a sample of sorted CD4+, CD8+, or CD8+CD57+ T cells (not recorded which) from PBMCs. The CDR3 DNA sequence: TGTGCCAGCAGCTCGGACTACCTAAGGGAGACCCAGTACTTC. Protein product: CASSSDYLRETQYF.